This T cell receptor (beta chain) was captured in a study of a mutant IDH1 vaccine in newly diagnosed glioma. About the study: Beginning 4-6 weeks after radiotherapy alone, or with temozolomide cycles, vaccination took place.

TCRdb keeps only in-frame clones here, not all; method: immunoSEQ multiplex PCR. There are about 48,000 clones in the sample; around four fifths occur only once, and roughly 6.3% lies in the top ten. The sample holds a few counts of this clone. The target antigen is unknown. Time point described: week 35, safety follow-up. A 20-mer mutant IDH1 peptide at 300 ug was injected subcutaneously with topical imiquimod. V dropped 4 bases and J dropped 0 bases, with 10 bases sitting between them. The CDR3 sequence is 14 residues long. Germline-derived CDR1 and CDR2 are SGHNT and YYREEE (reference sequence). The chain links TRBV5-4 to TRBJ1-2, with D hard to call. The receptor's source is a man aged 35-49 years with glioma. Sequencing was performed on PBMCs, taken from a glioma patient whose treatment included an IDH1 peptide vaccine. Written as DNA, the CDR3 is TGTGCCAGCAGCCCCGGTGGGGCTAACTATGGCTACACCTTC. Its translation: CASSPGGANYGYTF.